A selection of T cell receptor beta chains follows, all from one sample in a study of regulatory T cells in long-lasting Graves disease. TCRdb analysed the multiplex PCR reads with MiXCR anew, one entry per CDR3 protein. The sample has over 500,000 distinct CDR3 sequences, about 15% seen once. Another study also made use of these data, one on T cells in Graves' hyperthyroidism and ophthalmopathy.

This specimen consisted of peripheral blood mononuclear cells (PBMCs), obtained at new diagnosis, from a patient treated with antithyroid drugs. These receptors all come from a man aged 18 to 29 with Graves disease. Each CDR3 is given with its conserved first and last residue. D genes are given only for firm matches. Clone size is given for some rows only: seen once, a few or many times, or a class if the clone is expanded.

J: TRBJ2-1; V: TRBV12-5; size: many; D: TRBD2; CDR3: CASGFLPGGSPYNEQFF; DNA: TGTGCTAGTGGTTTCCTCCCCGGCGGGAGCCCCTACAATGAGCAGTTCTTC
J: TRBJ2-7; V: TRBV27; size: many; D: TRBD2; CDR3: CASSLLADSYEQYF; DNA: TGTGCCAGCAGTTTGCTAGCGGACTCCTACGAGCAGTACTTC
J: TRBJ2-3; V: TRBV3-1; size: many; D: .; CDR3: CASSQDYTGSRTQYF; DNA: TGTGCCAGCAGCCAAGATTATACCGGCAGCCGTACGCAGTATTTT
J: TRBJ2-3; V: TRBV20-1; size: few; D: TRBD2; CDR3: CSARPVGLAGGGTDTQYF; DNA: TGCAGTGCTAGACCCGTGGGACTAGCGGGAGGGGGTACAGATACGCAGTATTTT
J: TRBJ2-1; V: TRBV5-1; size: .; D: .; CDR3: CASSIDPPGPPYNEQFF; DNA: TGCGCCAGCAGCATAGACCCCCCGGGACCGCCCTACAATGAGCAGTTCTTC
J: TRBJ2-1; V: TRBV2; size: many; D: TRBD2; CDR3: CASSGTTSGRSSYNEQFF; DNA: TGTGCCAGCAGTGGTACTACTAGCGGGAGATCCTCCTACAATGAGCAGTTCTTC
J: TRBJ1-2; V: TRBV3-1; size: many; D: TRBD1; CDR3: CASSRSTGGIGYTF; DNA: TGTGCCAGCAGCCGCTCGACAGGGGGGATTGGCTACACCTTC
J: TRBJ2-7; V: TRBV20-1; size: many; D: .; CDR3: CSARPEYGTVYEQYF; DNA: TGCAGTGCCAGACCGGAGTACGGGACCGTCTACGAGCAGTACTTC
J: TRBJ2-3; V: TRBV25-1; size: .; D: TRBD1; CDR3: CASRRGPRTDTQYF; DNA: TGTGCCAGCAGGAGGGGGCCTCGCACAGATACGCAGTATTTT
J: TRBJ2-1; V: TRBV6-2/TRBV6-3; size: many; D: TRBD1; CDR3: CASEPGQSYNEQFF; DNA: TGTGCCAGCGAACCGGGACAGAGCTACAATGAGCAGTTCTTC
J: TRBJ2-5; V: TRBV28; size: many; D: .; CDR3: CASSSTPETQYF; DNA: TGTGCCAGCAGCTCCACTCCTGAGACCCAGTACTTC
J: TRBJ2-7; V: TRBV11-1; size: many; D: .; CDR3: CASSLGGDGSYEQYF; DNA: TGTGCCAGCAGCTTAGGGGGGGACGGCTCCTACGAGCAGTACTTC
J: TRBJ2-7; V: TRBV28; size: many; D: TRBD2; CDR3: CASSSGTSDYEQYF; DNA: TGTGCCAGCAGTTCCGGGACTAGCGACTACGAGCAGTACTTC
J: TRBJ1-2; V: TRBV7-9; size: .; D: .; CDR3: CASSLDSGYYGYTF; DNA: TGTGCCAGCAGCTTAGACTCAGGGTACTATGGCTACACCTTC
J: TRBJ2-1; V: TRBV2; size: many; D: .; CDR3: CASSEESGPWVNEQFF; DNA: TGTGCCAGCAGTGAAGAAAGCGGTCCGTGGGTCAATGAGCAGTTCTTC
J: TRBJ1-2; V: TRBV12-3/TRBV12-4; size: many; D: .; CDR3: CASSLIGGGGYGYTF; DNA: TGTGCCAGCAGTTTAATAGGGGGAGGAGGTTATGGCTACACCTTC
J: TRBJ1-5; V: TRBV28; size: many; D: .; CDR3: CASSPIRSNQPQHF; DNA: TGTGCCAGCAGTCCCATTCGTAGCAATCAGCCCCAGCATTTT
J: TRBJ1-5; V: TRBV20-1; size: few; D: .; CDR3: CSATPGANQPQHF; DNA: TGCAGTGCAACCCCCGGGGCCAATCAGCCCCAGCATTTT
J: TRBJ2-1; V: TRBV28; size: many; D: TRBD2; CDR3: CASRPTSGKGIEQFF; DNA: TGTGCCAGCAGACCGACTAGCGGGAAGGGGATTGAGCAGTTCTTC
J: TRBJ1-2; V: TRBV2; size: many; D: .; CDR3: CASSLYGYTF; DNA: TGTGCCAGCAGCCTTTATGGCTACACCTTC
J: TRBJ2-7; V: TRBV18; size: many; D: .; CDR3: CASSPNSGEIGEQYF; DNA: TGTGCCAGCTCACCCAATTCCGGGGAGATCGGCGAGCAGTACTTC
J: TRBJ2-7; V: TRBV12-3/TRBV12-4; size: many; D: .; CDR3: CASSLDTWGGQGSYEQYF; DNA: TGTGCCAGCAGTTTAGATACGTGGGGCGGTCAGGGCTCCTACGAGCAGTACTTC
J: TRBJ2-7; V: TRBV28; size: many; D: .; CDR3: CASSSDRTGSRYEQYF; DNA: TGTGCCAGCAGTAGCGACAGAACCGGTTCTCGTTACGAGCAGTACTTC
J: TRBJ2-7; V: TRBV30; size: many; D: .; CDR3: CAWSPGRIIQAYEQYF; DNA: TGTGCCTGGAGCCCGGGACGGATTATTCAAGCCTACGAGCAGTACTTC
J: TRBJ1-4; V: TRBV20-1; size: few; D: TRBD1; CDR3: CSARARTGEKLFF; DNA: TGCAGTGCTAGAGCTCGGACAGGTGAAAAACTGTTTTTT
J: TRBJ2-5; V: TRBV4-1; size: .; D: TRBD2; CDR3: CASSRRSSGSVETQYF; DNA: TGCGCCAGCAGCCGACGGTCTAGCGGGAGCGTTGAGACCCAGTACTTC
J: TRBJ2-7; V: TRBV28; size: few; D: .; CDR3: CASSLGLSGVYEQYF; DNA: TGTGCCAGCAGTTTAGGACTATCGGGAGTCTACGAGCAGTACTTC
J: TRBJ2-1; V: TRBV20-1; size: few; D: TRBD2; CDR3: CSARSTTSVGNNEQFF; DNA: TGCAGTGCCAGGTCTACGACTAGCGTCGGAAACAATGAGCAGTTCTTC
J: TRBJ2-7; V: TRBV20-1; size: many; D: .; CDR3: CSARTPGQSYEQYF; DNA: TGCAGTGCTAGGACCCCTGGTCAATCCTACGAGCAGTACTTC
J: TRBJ2-1; V: TRBV4-1; size: .; D: TRBD2; CDR3: CASSQDPGRPANEQFF; DNA: TGCGCCAGCAGCCAAGACCCCGGGAGGCCGGCAAATGAGCAGTTCTTC
J: TRBJ2-4; V: TRBV7-2; size: .; D: TRBD2; CDR3: CASSGEPGRAKNIQYF; DNA: TGTGCCAGCAGCGGAGAGCCCGGGAGGGCCAAAAACATTCAGTACTTC
J: TRBJ2-3; V: TRBV3-1; size: few; D: TRBD2; CDR3: CASSPRIAGVIRPTQYF; DNA: TGTGCCAGCAGCCCGAGGATAGCGGGAGTTATCAGGCCTACGCAGTATTTT
J: TRBJ2-1; V: TRBV9; size: .; D: TRBD2; CDR3: CASSPRGAGGPSYNEQFF; DNA: TGTGCCAGCAGCCCTCGAGGGGCGGGAGGGCCCTCCTACAATGAGCAGTTCTTC
J: TRBJ2-3; V: TRBV28; size: few; D: .; CDR3: CASWTHGRDGADTQYF; DNA: TGTGCCAGCTGGACCCATGGGCGGGACGGGGCAGATACGCAGTATTTT
J: TRBJ2-4; V: TRBV2; size: few; D: .; CDR3: CASRENIQYF; DNA: TGTGCCAGCAGGGAAAACATTCAGTACTTC
J: TRBJ1-1; V: TRBV11-2; size: many; D: .; CDR3: CASRRTAYTEAFF; DNA: TGTGCCAGCAGACGGACAGCCTACACTGAAGCTTTCTTT
J: TRBJ1-5; V: TRBV20-1; size: many; D: TRBD1; CDR3: CSAPGQGFGFNQPQHF; DNA: TGCAGTGCTCCGGGACAGGGATTCGGATTCAATCAGCCCCAGCATTTT
J: TRBJ2-5; V: TRBV28; size: many; D: TRBD2; CDR3: CASSLSAGEETQYF; DNA: TGTGCCAGCAGTTTATCGGCGGGAGAAGAGACCCAGTACTTC
J: TRBJ1-1; V: TRBV29-1; size: few; D: .; CDR3: CSVVSGDTEAFF; DNA: TGCAGCGTTGTTTCGGGGGACACTGAAGCTTTCTTT
J: TRBJ2-3; V: TRBV12-3/TRBV12-4; size: many; D: .; CDR3: CASSHSGPDTQYF; DNA: TGTGCCAGCAGTCATTCAGGACCAGATACGCAGTATTTT
J: TRBJ1-1; V: TRBV13; size: .; D: .; CDR3: CASSLDRRGSNTEAFF; DNA: TGTGCCAGCAGCTTGGACCGGCGGGGGTCCAACACTGAAGCTTTCTTT
J: TRBJ2-7; V: TRBV19; size: few; D: TRBD1; CDR3: CASVGQDLYEQYF; DNA: TGTGCCAGTGTGGGACAGGACCTCTACGAGCAGTACTTC
J: TRBJ2-1; V: TRBV7-9; size: .; D: TRBD2; CDR3: CASTAGTGTSGRNEQFF; DNA: TGTGCCAGCACCGCGGGGACCGGGACTAGCGGGAGAAATGAGCAGTTCTTC
J: TRBJ2-1; V: TRBV28; size: many; D: .; CDR3: CASSLDRVGTEQFF; DNA: TGTGCCAGCAGTTTAGATCGGGTGGGGACTGAGCAGTTCTTC
J: TRBJ2-1; V: TRBV28; size: many; D: .; CDR3: CASSLGRQTNEQFF; DNA: TGTGCCAGCAGTTTAGGGAGACAGACCAATGAGCAGTTCTTC
J: TRBJ2-7; V: TRBV20-1; size: many; D: .; CDR3: CSATGSSYEQYF; DNA: TGCAGTGCTACAGGGAGCTCCTACGAGCAGTACTTC
J: TRBJ2-7; V: TRBV12-3/TRBV12-4; size: many; D: .; CDR3: CASSSRQASYEQYF; DNA: TGTGCCAGCAGTTCGCGACAGGCCTCCTACGAGCAGTACTTC
J: TRBJ2-4; V: TRBV6-1; size: many; D: .; CDR3: CASSEWAVWGSKNIQYF; DNA: TGTGCCAGCAGTGAATGGGCGGTGTGGGGGTCCAAAAACATTCAGTACTTC
J: TRBJ1-2; V: TRBV19; size: .; D: .; CDR3: CASDPWAGANYGYTF; DNA: TGTGCCAGCGACCCATGGGCAGGTGCTAACTATGGCTACACCTTC